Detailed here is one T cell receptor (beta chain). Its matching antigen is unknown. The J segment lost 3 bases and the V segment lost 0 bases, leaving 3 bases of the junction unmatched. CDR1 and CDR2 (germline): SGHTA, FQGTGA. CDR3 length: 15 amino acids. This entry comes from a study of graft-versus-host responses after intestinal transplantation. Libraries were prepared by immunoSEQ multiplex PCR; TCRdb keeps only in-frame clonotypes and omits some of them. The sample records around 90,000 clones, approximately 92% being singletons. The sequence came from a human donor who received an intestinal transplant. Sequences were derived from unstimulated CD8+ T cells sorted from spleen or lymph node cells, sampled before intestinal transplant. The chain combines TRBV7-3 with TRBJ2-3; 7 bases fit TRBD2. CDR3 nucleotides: TGTGCCAGCAGCTTAACTGGGGGGGTAACAGATACGCAGTATTTT. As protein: CASSLTGGVTDTQYF. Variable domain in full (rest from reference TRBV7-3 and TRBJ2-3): GAGVSQTPSNKVTEKGKYVELRCDPISGHTALYWYRQSLGQGPEFLIYFQGTGAADDSGLPNDRFFAVRPEGSVSTLKIQRTERGDSAVYLCASSLTGGVTDTQYFGPGTRLTVL.